One and the same sample provided the 27 T cell receptor beta chains below, sequenced in a study of blood T cell repertoires in COVID-19. The assay was immunoSEQ multiplex PCR, and TCRdb's table has in-frame clones only and misses some. The sample records about 180,000 clones, 80% to 90% being singletons. Sequencing was done on a sample of PBMCs or T cells enriched from blood (not recorded which). These receptor sequences come from a man over 45 who had recovered from COVID-19.

V is TRBV9 and J is TRBJ1-6; D remains unclear. Germline CDR1 and CDR2: SGDLS and YYNGEE. The V end was cut by 0 bases, the J end by 8 bases, with 6 bases between. The CDR3 runs to 13 residues. The CDR3 reads CASSVGQHSPLHF. In DNA form, the CDR3 reads TGTGCCAGCAGCGTAGGACAACATTCACCCCTCCACTTT.

This clone was counted a few times. This chain uses TRBV5-8 with TRBJ2-7; TRBD1 aligns across 8 bases. Trimming at V came to 0 bases and at J to 5 bases, leaving 4 bases not matched to a gene. CDR1 and CDR2 (germline): SGHTS, YDEGEE. The CDR3 covers 14 residues. The CDR3 DNA follows: TGTGCCAGCAGCTTGGGGACAGGGTTTCACGAGCAGTACTTC. Translation: CASSLGTGFHEQYF. Looking up the rest from reference TRBV5-8 and TRBJ2-7 gives the full variable domain: EAGVTQSPTHLIKTRGQQATLRCSPISGHTSVYWYQQALGLGLQFLLWYDEGEERNRGNFPPRFSGRQFPNYSSELNVNALELEDSALYLCASSLGTGFHEQYFGPGTRLTVT.

The V call is TRBV7-2, the J call TRBJ1-1, with unresolved D. The CDR3 has 14 amino acids. Germline V gene sequence: CDR1 SGHTA, CDR2 FQGNSA. V gave up 5 bases and J gave up 1 base, with 11 bases separating them. CDR3 in DNA: TGTGCCAGCAGCAACCGACGGGGGAACACTGAAGCTTTCTTT. Protein product: CASSNRRGNTEAFF.

The chain joins TRBV3-1 (or the pseudogene TRBV3-2) to TRBJ1-6; 7 positions agree with TRBD1. V lost 0 bases and J lost 7; bases outside the gene matches: 3. Per germline, CDR1 LGHDT and CDR2 YNNKEL (reference sequence). This CDR3 contains 15 residues. This CDR3 reads CASSQEAQGNSPLHF. CDR3 bases: TGTGCCAGCAGCCAAGAAGCACAGGGGAATTCACCCCTCCACTTT.

J is TRBJ1-4 and V is TRBV7-9; no definite D call. Trimming pared 3 bases from V and 7 bases from J, leaving 6 bases between. The CDR3 length is 12 residues. Germline V gene lookup returns CDR1 SEHNR and CDR2 FQNEAQ (reference sequence). CDR3 DNA sequence: TGTGCCAGCAGCTTCCTAGCTGAAAAACTGTTTTTT. It codes for CASSFLAEKLFF.

This chain links TRBV7-9 with TRBJ1-4, with D perhaps TRBD1 (6 bases). V lost 5 bases and J 7 bases, leaving 14 bases between the germline ends. The CDR3 extends over 14 amino acids. Germline CDR1 and CDR2: SEHNR and FQNEAQ (reference sequence). As DNA, the CDR3 is TGTGCCAGCAGCCCAGAGCACAGGGTTGAAAAACTGTTTTTT. Its protein product is CASSPEHRVEKLFF.

V and J are TRBV7-8 and TRBJ2-7; TRBD2 matches 12 bases. Germline CDR1 is SGHVS and CDR2 is FQNEAQ. V lost 5 bases and J lost 4; bases outside the gene matches: 6. This CDR3 spans 15 amino acids. CDR3 loop: CASSRILAGGYEQYF. CDR3 nucleotide sequence: TGTGCCAGCAGCCGAATACTAGCGGGGGGTTACGAGCAGTACTTC.

This chain joins TRBV3-1 (or the pseudogene TRBV3-2) and TRBJ2-3, with TRBD1 identical over 7 bases. After removal of 4 bases from V and 4 bases from J, the junction contained 11 bases not matched to a gene. The V gene's germline CDR1 is LGHDT and CDR2 YNNKEL (reference sequence). This CDR3 contains 16 residues. The CDR3 coding sequence is TGTGCCAGCAGCCGAGGATACAGGGGTGGAGCAGATACGCAGTATTTT. Amino acid sequence: CASSRGYRGGADTQYF.

The chain recombines TRBV6-4 with TRBJ1-2; TRBD1 matches at 9 bases. V lost 6 bases, J lost 5 bases, and 4 bases stayed unmatched. The CDR3 extends over 13 amino acids. In germline, CDR1 is MRHNA, CDR2 SNTAGT. CDR3 loop: CASRDRGRYGYTF. CDR3 coding DNA: TGTGCCAGCAGGGACAGGGGCAGGTATGGCTACACCTTC.

This clone was seen only once. The chain employs TRBV9 and TRBJ1-5; D possibly corresponds to TRBD1 (5 bases). The CDR3 contains 15 residues. Germline-derived CDR1 and CDR2 are SGDLS and YYNGEE. The V end was cut by 4 bases, the J end by 4 bases, with 15 bases between. The CDR3 coding sequence is TGTGCCAGCAGCCCCTCCGCGGACACGAATCAGCCCCAGCATTTT. Translating it yields CASSPSADTNQPQHF.

The J gene is TRBJ1-1, the V gene TRBV30; the match to TRBD1 covers 7 bases. The V and J ends lost 2 bases and 0 bases, in that order; junction bases with no gene match: 15. CDR1 is GTSNPN, CDR2 SVGIG, per germline (reference sequence). CDR3 size: 18 residues. The CDR3 DNA reads TGTGCCTGGAGTAGATCCCCAGCCGGGACAGCCTTGAACACTGAAGCTTTCTTT. This codes for CAWSRSPAGTALNTEAFF.

This clone was counted only a few times. As DNA, the CDR3 is TGTGCCAGCAGTTTCGGCAGGCATTATGGCTACACCTTC. Translation gives CASSFGRHYGYTF. The V call is TRBV6-5, the J call TRBJ1-2; D not resolved. The V gene's germline CDR1 is MNHEY and CDR2 SVGAGI. V lost 4 bases and J lost 5, with 11 bases in between. CDR3 length: 13 amino acids.

The chain carries TRBV7-8 and TRBJ1-5; TRBD1 is a possible D gene (5 bases). Deletions cut 1 base from V and 1 base from J, with 11 bases between. CDR1 and CDR2 (germline): SGHVS, FQNEAQ. The CDR3 sequence is 16 residues long. CDR3 sequence: CASSLVAGFSNQPQHF. The DNA of the CDR3 is TGTGCCAGCAGCTTAGTGGCAGGGTTCAGCAATCAGCCCCAGCATTTT.

The chain employs TRBV19 and TRBJ2-7; 10 bases agree with TRBD1. V lost 5 bases to trimming and J lost 3 bases; unmatched junction nucleotides: 4. This CDR3 spans 14 amino acids. Germline CDR1 reads LNHDA; CDR2 reads SQIVND (reference sequence). The CDR3 spells CASSPGTGDYEQYF. The CDR3 DNA reads TGTGCCAGTAGTCCCGGGACAGGGGACTACGAGCAGTACTTC.

The gene calls are TRBV7-8 and TRBJ2-7; D is perhaps TRBD1 (6 bases). CDR1 and CDR2 from the germline V gene are SGHVS and FQNEAQ. This CDR3 has 17 amino acids. The V end was cut by 5 bases, the J end by 2 bases, with 22 bases between. For the CDR3, the DNA is TGTGCCAGCAGCAAGAGACAGGCCCCCGGCATTACCTACGAGCAGTACTTC. It encodes CASSKRQAPGITYEQYF.

The rearrangement joins TRBV18 to TRBJ2-4, with D perhaps TRBD2 (7 bases). Germline V gene sequence: CDR1 KGHSH, CDR2 LQKENI. With 6 bases removed from V and 5 bases from J, the gap between germline ends came to 20 bases. CDR3 size: 16 residues. The CDR3 coding sequence is TGTGCCAGCTCCGTCGGGGCGGGGGCGCGAGAAAACATTCAGTACTTC. It yields the protein CASSVGAGARENIQYF.

The chain is built from TRBV19 and TRBJ1-5; a weak D match, TRBD1 (6 bases). The V and J ends lost 3 bases and 3 bases respectively, with 18 bases between them. Germline CDR1 reads LNHDA; CDR2 reads SQIVND (reference sequence). There are 17 residues in the CDR3. This chain's CDR3 is CASSIGWGQTHNQPQHF. The CDR3 DNA is TGTGCCAGTAGTATCGGTTGGGGGCAGACCCACAATCAGCCCCAGCATTTT.

The V call is TRBV2, the J call TRBJ1-6, with D perhaps matching TRBD1 (6 bases). This CDR3 comprises 13 residues. The germline gives CDR1 SNHLY, CDR2 FYNNEI. With 7 bases removed from V and 7 bases from J, the gap between germline ends came to 11 bases. In DNA form, the CDR3 reads TGTGCCAGCACCCGGACAGAAAATTCACCCCTCCACTTT. Its protein product is CASTRTENSPLHF.

The V and J genes are TRBV19 and TRBJ1-1; 7 bases agree with TRBD1. The junction had 4 bases not matched to a gene; V was cut back by 1 base and J by 5 bases. CDR3 length equals 14 residues. Germline V gene data show CDR1 as LNHDA and CDR2 as SQIVND (reference sequence). CDR3 sequence: CASSIVRGRTEAFF. CDR3 sequence (DNA): TGTGCCAGTAGTATAGTCAGGGGGAGAACTGAAGCTTTCTTT. The full variable domain, completed using reference TRBV19 and TRBJ1-1, is DGGITQSPKYLFRKEGQNVTLSCEQNLNHDAMYWYRQDPGQGLRLIYYSQIVNDFQKGDIAEGYSVSREKKESFPLTVTSAQKNPTAFYLCASSIVRGRTEAFFGQGTRLTVV.

This chain's CDR3 is CASSLGLLDTQYF. In nucleotides, the CDR3 is TGTGCCAGCAGCTTGGGACTTCTAGATACGCAGTATTTT. The V and J genes are TRBV7-9 and TRBJ2-3, with a tentative D call TRBD2 (6 bases). V was shortened by 3 bases and J by 5 bases, with 9 bases between the two germline ends. Germline CDR1 SEHNR, CDR2 FQNEAQ (reference sequence). CDR3 length: 13 amino acids.

V gene TRBV4-1 combines with J gene TRBJ2-5, with 9 bases lining up with TRBD1. V shed 3 bases, J shed 7 bases, and the junction held 12 bases outside the gene matches. CDR1 is MGHRA and CDR2 is YSYEKL in the germline V gene. The CDR3 has 16 amino acids. In DNA form, the CDR3 reads TGCGCCAGCAGCCAGCGGACCGGGACAGGGCAGGGGACCCAGTACTTC. Protein sequence: CASSQRTGTGQGTQYF.

The CDR3 reads CASSPVGVTEAFF. CDR3 coding DNA: TGTGCCAGCAGCCCCGTCGGGGTCACTGAAGCTTTCTTT. The V gene is TRBV7-9, the J gene TRBJ1-1, with D hard to call. Per germline, CDR1 SEHNR and CDR2 FQNEAQ (reference sequence). V was pared by 5 bases and J by 4 bases, with 11 bases between. This CDR3 contains 13 residues.

The chain is built from TRBV7-2 and TRBJ1-3, with unresolved D. V lost 5 bases and J lost 2, with 10 bases in between. CDR3 length: 14 amino acids. Germline V CDR1 and CDR2: SGHTA, FQGNSA. The CDR3 sequence is CASSPNRAGNTIYF. The CDR3 DNA follows: TGTGCCAGCAGCCCTAACCGGGCTGGAAACACCATATATTTT.

CDR3 sequence: CATSDPGGGNEQFF. The CDR3 DNA reads as TGTGCCACCAGTGATCCGGGGGGGGGCAATGAGCAGTTCTTC. The rearrangement joins TRBV24-1 to TRBJ2-1; 8 positions agree with TRBD2. The germline V gene encodes CDR1 KGHDR and CDR2 SFDVKD. This CDR3 is 14 amino acids long. V shed 3 bases, J shed 6 bases, and the junction held 3 bases outside the gene matches.

This clone came up once. The chain combines TRBV19 with TRBJ1-6, with D unresolved. CDR3 size: 17 residues. CDR1 LNHDA and CDR2 SQIVND come from the germline V gene (reference sequence). The V gene lost 0 bases and the J gene lost 0 bases, with 9 bases spanning the gap. The CDR3 loop is CASSIDLGSSYNSPLHF. Here the CDR3 DNA reads TGTGCCAGTAGTATAGATCTTGGCAGCTCCTATAATTCACCCCTCCACTTT.

The gene calls are TRBV28 and TRBJ1-1; 8 bases are a match to TRBD1. Germline CDR1 and CDR2: MDHEN and SYDVKM. V shed 7 bases, J shed 2 bases, and the junction held 6 bases outside the gene matches. The CDR3 sequence is 14 residues long. DNA for the CDR3: TGTGCCAGCAATGACTCAGGGGGCAACACTGAAGCTTTCTTT. Its translation is CASNDSGGNTEAFF.

This chain links TRBV29-1 with TRBJ1-2, with 7 bases matching TRBD1. V was clipped by 6 bases and J by 6 bases; unmatched bases: 7. Germline V gene sequence: CDR1 SQVTM, CDR2 ANQGSEA. The CDR3 contains 12 residues. The CDR3 region is CSVKGQYNGYTF. CDR3 nucleotide sequence: TGCAGCGTCAAGGGACAGTATAATGGCTACACCTTC.